This T cell receptor (beta chain) was documented in a study of blood T cell repertoires in COVID-19. Looked up from germline, CDR1 is SGHKS and CDR2 is YYEKEE (reference sequence). V was clipped by 0 bases and J by 0 bases, with 9 bases between them. CDR3 size: 15 residues. Using immunoSEQ multiplex PCR, the repertoire was profiled, and TCRdb retains in-frame clones only, with some absent. The sample has 300,000 to 450,000 clones; roughly nine tenths are singletons. V is TRBV5-5 and J is TRBJ1-2, with D unresolved. The receptor was derived from a woman aged 55-69 years with COVID-19, enrolled during active disease. The material sequenced was peripheral blood. The CDR3 DNA reads TGTGCCAGCAGCTTGGTAGTGGAGTCTAACTATGGCTACACCTTC. This gives the protein CASSLVVESNYGYTF.